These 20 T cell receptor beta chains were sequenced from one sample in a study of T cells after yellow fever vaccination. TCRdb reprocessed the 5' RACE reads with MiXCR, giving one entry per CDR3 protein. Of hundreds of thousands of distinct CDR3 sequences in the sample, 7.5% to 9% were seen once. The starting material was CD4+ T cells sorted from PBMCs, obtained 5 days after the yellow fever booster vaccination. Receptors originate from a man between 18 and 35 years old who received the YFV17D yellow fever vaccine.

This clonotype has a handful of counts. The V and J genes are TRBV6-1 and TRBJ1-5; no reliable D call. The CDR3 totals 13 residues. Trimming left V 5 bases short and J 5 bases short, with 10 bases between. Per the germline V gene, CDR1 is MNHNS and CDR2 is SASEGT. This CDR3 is CASSPGGYQPQHF. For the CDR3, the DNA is TGTGCCAGCAGTCCGGGTGGGTATCAGCCCCAGCATTTT.

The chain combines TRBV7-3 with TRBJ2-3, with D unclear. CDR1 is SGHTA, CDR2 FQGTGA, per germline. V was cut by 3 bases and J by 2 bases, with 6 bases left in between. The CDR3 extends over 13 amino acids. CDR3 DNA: TGTGCCAGCAGCTTCCGTCCCACAGATACGCAGTATTTT. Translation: CASSFRPTDTQYF.

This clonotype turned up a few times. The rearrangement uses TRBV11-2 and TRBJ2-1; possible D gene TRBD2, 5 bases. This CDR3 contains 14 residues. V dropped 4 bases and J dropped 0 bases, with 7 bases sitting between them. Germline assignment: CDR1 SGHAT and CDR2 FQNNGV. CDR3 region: CASSSTSSYNEQFF. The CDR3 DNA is TGTGCCAGCAGCTCAACTAGCTCCTACAATGAGCAGTTCTTC. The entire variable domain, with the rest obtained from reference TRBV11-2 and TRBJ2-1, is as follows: EAGVAQSPRYKIIEKRQSVAFWCNPISGHATLYWYQQILGQGPKLLIQFQNNGVVDDSQLPKDRFSAERLKGVDSTLKIQPAKLEDSAVYLCASSSTSSYNEQFFGPGTRLTVL.

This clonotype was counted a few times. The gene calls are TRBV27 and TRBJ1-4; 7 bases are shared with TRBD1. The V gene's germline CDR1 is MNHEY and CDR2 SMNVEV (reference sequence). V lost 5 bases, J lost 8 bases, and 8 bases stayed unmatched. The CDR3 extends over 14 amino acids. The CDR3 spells CASSPLPGGEKLFF. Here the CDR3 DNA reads TGTGCCAGCAGTCCCCTCCCAGGGGGAGAAAAACTGTTTTTT.

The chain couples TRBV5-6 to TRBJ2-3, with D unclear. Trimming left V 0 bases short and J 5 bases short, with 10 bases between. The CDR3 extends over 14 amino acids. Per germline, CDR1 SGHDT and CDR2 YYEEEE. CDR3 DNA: TGTGCCAGCAGCTTGGTGAACCCCAAAGATACGCAGTATTTT. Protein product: CASSLVNPKDTQYF.

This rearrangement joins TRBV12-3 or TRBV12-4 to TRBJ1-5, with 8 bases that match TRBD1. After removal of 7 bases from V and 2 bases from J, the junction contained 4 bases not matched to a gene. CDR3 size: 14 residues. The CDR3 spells CASNRGSGNQPQHF. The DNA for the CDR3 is TGTGCCAGCAACAGGGGGTCCGGCAATCAGCCCCAGCATTTT.

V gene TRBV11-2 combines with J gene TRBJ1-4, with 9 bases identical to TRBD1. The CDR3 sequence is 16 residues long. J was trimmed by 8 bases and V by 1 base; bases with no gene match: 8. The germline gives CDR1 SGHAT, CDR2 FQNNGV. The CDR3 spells CASSLGPQGAEEKLFF. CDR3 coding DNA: TGTGCCAGCAGCTTAGGTCCACAGGGGGCGGAGGAAAAACTGTTTTTT.

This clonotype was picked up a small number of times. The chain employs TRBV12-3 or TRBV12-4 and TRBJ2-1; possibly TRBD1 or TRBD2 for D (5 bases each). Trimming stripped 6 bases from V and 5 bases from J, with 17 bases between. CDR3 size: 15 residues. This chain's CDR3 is CASRPFGTENNEQFF. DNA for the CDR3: TGTGCCAGCAGGCCCTTCGGGACGGAAAACAATGAGCAGTTCTTC.

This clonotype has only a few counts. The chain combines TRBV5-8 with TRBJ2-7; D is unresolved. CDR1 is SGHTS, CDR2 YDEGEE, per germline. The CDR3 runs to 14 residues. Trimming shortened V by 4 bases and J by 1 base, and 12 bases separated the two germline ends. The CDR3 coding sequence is TGTGCCAGCAGCGCCGTGGGCCGGTCCTACGAGCAGTACGTC. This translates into CASSAVGRSYEQYV.

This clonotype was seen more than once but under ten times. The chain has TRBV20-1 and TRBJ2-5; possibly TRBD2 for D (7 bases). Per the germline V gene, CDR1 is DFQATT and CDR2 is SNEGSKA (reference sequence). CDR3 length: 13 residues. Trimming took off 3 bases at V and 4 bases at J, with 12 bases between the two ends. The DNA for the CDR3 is TGCAGTGCTAGCGGGGGGCTAGGAGAGACCCAGTACTTC. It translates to CSASGGLGETQYF.

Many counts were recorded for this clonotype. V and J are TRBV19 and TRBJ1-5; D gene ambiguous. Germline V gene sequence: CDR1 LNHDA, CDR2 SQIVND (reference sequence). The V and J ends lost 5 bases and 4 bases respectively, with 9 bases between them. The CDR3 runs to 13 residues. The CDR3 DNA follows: TGTGCCAGTAGTCTGCAGCCGAATCAGCCCCAGCATTTT. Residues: CASSLQPNQPQHF.

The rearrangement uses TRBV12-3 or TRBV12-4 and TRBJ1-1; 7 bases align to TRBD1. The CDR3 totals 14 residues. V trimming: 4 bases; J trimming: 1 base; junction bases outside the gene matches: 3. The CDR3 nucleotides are TGTGCCAGCAGTTCTAGACAGGGGAACACTGAAGCTTTCTTT. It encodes CASSSRQGNTEAFF.

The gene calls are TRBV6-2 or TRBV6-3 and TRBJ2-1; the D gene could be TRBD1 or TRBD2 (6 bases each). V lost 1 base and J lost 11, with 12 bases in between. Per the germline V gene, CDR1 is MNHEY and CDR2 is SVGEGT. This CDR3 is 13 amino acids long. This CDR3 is CASSYLGGTQQFF. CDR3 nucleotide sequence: TGTGCCAGCAGTTACTTAGGGGGGACGCAGCAGTTCTTC.

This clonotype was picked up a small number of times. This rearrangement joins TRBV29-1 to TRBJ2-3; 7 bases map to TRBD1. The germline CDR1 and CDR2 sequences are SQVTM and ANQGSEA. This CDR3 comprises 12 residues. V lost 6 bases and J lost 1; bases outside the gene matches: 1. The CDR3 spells CSVGTGTDTQYF. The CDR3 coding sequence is TGCAGCGTGGGGACAGGCACAGATACGCAGTATTTT.

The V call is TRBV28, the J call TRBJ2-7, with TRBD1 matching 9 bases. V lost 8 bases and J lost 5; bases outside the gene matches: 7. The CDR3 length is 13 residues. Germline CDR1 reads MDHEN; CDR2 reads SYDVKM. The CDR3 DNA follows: TGTGCCAGCCGACCGGACAGGGGTGACGAGCAGTACTTC. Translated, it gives CASRPDRGDEQYF.

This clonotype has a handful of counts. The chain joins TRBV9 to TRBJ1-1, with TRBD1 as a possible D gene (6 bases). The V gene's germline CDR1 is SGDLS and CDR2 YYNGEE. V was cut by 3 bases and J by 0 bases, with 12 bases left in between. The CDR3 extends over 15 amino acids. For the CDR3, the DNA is TGTGCCAGCAGCGCCAGGACAGATATGAACACTGAAGCTTTCTTT. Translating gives CASSARTDMNTEAFF. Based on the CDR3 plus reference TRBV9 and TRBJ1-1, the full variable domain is DSGVTQTPKHLITATGQRVTLRCSPRSGDLSVYWYQQSLDQGLQFLIQYYNGEERAKGNILERFSAQQFPDLHSELNLSSLELGDSALYFCASSARTDMNTEAFFGQGTRLTVV.

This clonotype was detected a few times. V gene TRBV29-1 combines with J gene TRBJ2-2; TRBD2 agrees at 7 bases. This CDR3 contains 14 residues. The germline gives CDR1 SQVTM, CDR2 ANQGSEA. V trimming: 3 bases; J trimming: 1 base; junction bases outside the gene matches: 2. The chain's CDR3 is CSVDRGGNTGELFF. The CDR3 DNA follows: TGCAGCGTTGATCGCGGGGGGAACACCGGGGAGCTGTTTTTT.

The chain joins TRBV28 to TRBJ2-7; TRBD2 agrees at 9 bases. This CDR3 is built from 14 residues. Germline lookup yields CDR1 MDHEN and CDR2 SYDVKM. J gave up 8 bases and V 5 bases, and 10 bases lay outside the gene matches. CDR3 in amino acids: CASSNPVLAGKQYF. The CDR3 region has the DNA TGTGCCAGCAGTAACCCCGTGCTAGCGGGGAAGCAGTACTTC.

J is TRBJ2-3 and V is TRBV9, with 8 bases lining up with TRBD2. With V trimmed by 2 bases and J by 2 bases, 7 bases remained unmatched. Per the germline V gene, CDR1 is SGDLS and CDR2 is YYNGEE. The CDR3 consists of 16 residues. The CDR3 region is CASSVRAGDTTDTQYF. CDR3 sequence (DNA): TGTGCCAGCAGCGTGAGAGCGGGGGACACCACAGATACGCAGTATTTT.

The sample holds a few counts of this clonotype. The CDR3 bases are TGTGCCAGCAGCCAAGGACAGGGGGGGAACATTCAGTACTTC. Residues: CASSQGQGGNIQYF. The chain uses TRBV4-2 and TRBJ2-4; TRBD1 aligns across 9 bases. The CDR3 is 14 residues long. CDR1 is LGHNA, CDR2 YNFKEQ, per germline. Trimming removed 1 base from V and 7 bases from J; junction bases left unmatched: 2.